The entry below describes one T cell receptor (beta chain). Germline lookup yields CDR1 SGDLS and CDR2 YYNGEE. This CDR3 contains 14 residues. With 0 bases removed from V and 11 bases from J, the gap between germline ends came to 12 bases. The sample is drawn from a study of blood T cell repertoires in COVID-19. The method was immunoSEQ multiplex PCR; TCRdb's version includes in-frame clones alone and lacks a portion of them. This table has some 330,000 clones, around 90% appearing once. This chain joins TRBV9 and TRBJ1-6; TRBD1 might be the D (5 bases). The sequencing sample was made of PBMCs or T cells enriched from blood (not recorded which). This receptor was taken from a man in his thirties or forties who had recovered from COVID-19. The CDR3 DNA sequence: TGTGCCAGCAGCGTAGGGACGGGAGGGGCACCCCTCCACTTT. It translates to CASSVGTGGAPLHF.